Following are 22 T cell receptor beta chains from one sample sequenced in a study of T cell responses to AZD1222 COVID-19 vaccine. The protocol was immunoSEQ multiplex PCR, while the TCRdb copy is restricted to in-frame clones and leaves out a portion. This repertoire shows 98,000 or so clones, 75% to 90% found once; its top ten account for around a sixth. This specimen was peripheral blood, taken on day 0 of AZD1222 vaccination. These receptors were taken from an adult in good health.

The gene calls are TRBV30 and TRBJ1-1; TRBD1 aligns across 9 bases. CDR3 length: 13 residues. The junction had 4 bases not matched to a gene; V was cut back by 3 bases and J by 5 bases. The germline V gene encodes CDR1 GTSNPN and CDR2 SVGIG (reference sequence). CDR3 nucleotides: TGTGCCTGGAGGATGGACAGGGGAACTGAAGCTTTCTTT. It codes for CAWRMDRGTEAFF. Looking up the rest from reference TRBV30 and TRBJ1-1 gives the full variable domain: SQTIHQWPATLVQPVGSPLSLECTVEGTSNPNLYWYRQAAGRGLQLLFYSVGIGQISSEVPQNLSASRPQDRQFILSSKKLLLSDSGFYLCAWRMDRGTEAFFGQGTRLTVV.

V usage is TRBV12-3 or TRBV12-4 and J usage is TRBJ2-7; TRBD1 agrees at 8 bases. The CDR3 contains 12 residues. With V trimmed by 6 bases and J by 11 bases, 9 bases remained unmatched. CDR3 nucleotides: TGTGCCAGCAGCCACAGCCAGGGGGCGAAGTACTTC. Protein product: CASSHSQGAKYF.

This chain links TRBV2 with TRBJ1-2, with unresolved D. There are 15 residues in the CDR3. Trimming stripped 3 bases from V and 0 bases from J, with 11 bases between. The germline CDR1 and CDR2 sequences are SNHLY and FYNNEI. CDR3 amino acids: CASSDEFRANYGYTF. CDR3 nucleotide sequence: TGTGCCAGCAGTGACGAGTTTCGGGCTAACTATGGCTACACCTTC.

J is TRBJ2-7 and V is TRBV19; D might be TRBD1 (6 bases). In germline, CDR1 is LNHDA, CDR2 SQIVND (reference sequence). V lost 6 bases and J 0 bases, leaving 12 bases between the germline ends. The CDR3 totals 14 residues. The chain's CDR3 is CASSIQGSSYEQYF. DNA of the CDR3: TGTGCCAGTAGCATACAGGGTAGCTCCTACGAGCAGTACTTC.

The chain couples TRBV5-1 to TRBJ2-1, with 8 bases lining up with TRBD1. Germline trimming cut 7 bases from V and 0 bases from J; bases unmatched to any gene: 9. The CDR3 spans 16 residues. Germline lookup yields CDR1 SGHRS and CDR2 YFSETQ. CDR3 DNA sequence: TGCGCCAGCGGCCAAGCAGGGGGCAGCTCCTACAATGAGCAGTTCTTC. Encoded protein: CASGQAGGSSYNEQFF.

V gene TRBV9 combines with J gene TRBJ1-2; D is unclear. Germline loops: CDR1 SGDLS, CDR2 YYNGEE. The V end was cut by 0 bases, the J end by 4 bases, with 10 bases between. The CDR3 contains 14 residues. The CDR3 spells CASSVGPDLYGYTF. The CDR3 nucleotides read TGTGCCAGCAGCGTAGGTCCAGACCTCTATGGCTACACCTTC.

This rearrangement joins TRBV2 to TRBJ1-5; 7 positions agree with TRBD1. Germline CDR1 reads SNHLY; CDR2 reads FYNNEI. V was pared by 6 bases and J by 3 bases, with 5 bases of the junction left unmatched. This CDR3 spans 14 amino acids. The CDR3 DNA reads as TGTGCCAGCAGCCCGACAGGGACCAATCAGCCCCAGCATTTT. This codes for CASSPTGTNQPQHF.

The V call is TRBV25-1, the J call TRBJ2-5, with TRBD1 identical over 8 bases. With 3 bases clipped from V and 0 bases from J, the junction kept 12 bases outside the gene matches. The CDR3 extends over 18 amino acids. Germline V lookup: CDR1 MGHDK, CDR2 SYGVNS. The CDR3 bases are TGTGCCAGCAGTGAGGCGGCCCGGACAGGGACCCACCAAGAGACCCAGTACTTC. It translates to CASSEAARTGTHQETQYF.

The chain couples TRBV3-1 (or the pseudogene TRBV3-2) to TRBJ1-4, with unresolved D. Germline values: CDR1 LGHDT, CDR2 YNNKEL (reference sequence). Trimming cost V 0 bases and J 5 bases, with 10 bases left between them. The CDR3 has 15 amino acids. The CDR3 DNA reads as TGTGCCAGCAGCCAAGATGGGTCACCAAATGAAAAACTGTTTTTT. Translated: CASSQDGSPNEKLFF.

This chain's CDR3 is CASRVVGEQDTQYF. Written as DNA, the CDR3 is TGTGCCAGCAGGGTCGTGGGGGAACAGGATACGCAGTATTTT. V is TRBV5-4 and J is TRBJ2-3; perhaps D is TRBD1 or TRBD2 (5 bases each). The germline V gene encodes CDR1 SGHNT and CDR2 YYREEE (reference sequence). This CDR3 has 14 residues. Trimming took off 5 bases at V and 6 bases at J, with 16 bases between the two ends.

In this sample, this clone turned up a few times. This rearrangement joins TRBV7-2 to TRBJ2-5, with 7 nucleotides matching TRBD2. The length of the CDR3 is 15 residues. J gave up 5 bases and V 2 bases, and 8 bases lay outside the gene matches. Germline values: CDR1 SGHTA, CDR2 FQGNSA. Written as DNA, the CDR3 is TGTGCCAGCAGCTTAAACGGGGGGTGGACGGAGACCCAGTACTTC. This gives the protein CASSLNGGWTETQYF.

This chain links TRBV7-9 with TRBJ1-2; 7 bases line up with TRBD1. CDR3 length: 14 amino acids. V trimming: 3 bases; J trimming: 8 bases; junction bases outside the gene matches: 9. The germline CDR1 and CDR2 sequences are SEHNR and FQNEAQ (reference sequence). This chain's CDR3 is CASSFGDRAGGYTF. As DNA, the CDR3 is TGTGCCAGCAGCTTTGGTGACAGGGCCGGGGGCTACACCTTC.

CDR3 amino acids: CASSDRGDQPQHF. CDR3 nucleotide sequence: TGTGCCAGCAGCGACAGGGGGGATCAGCCCCAGCATTTT. The gene calls are TRBV25-1 and TRBJ1-5, with 9 bases fitting TRBD1. The CDR3 extends over 13 amino acids. The junction had 2 bases not matched to a gene; V was cut back by 6 bases and J by 5 bases. Germline lookup yields CDR1 MGHDK and CDR2 SYGVNS.

The chain combines TRBV18 with TRBJ2-5, with 9 positions matching TRBD1. The CDR3 runs to 16 residues. CDR1 and CDR2 (germline): KGHSH, LQKENI. The V gene end was trimmed by 4 bases and the J gene end by 1 base; junction bases not matched to a gene: 7. CDR3 sequence reads: CASSLMGTGLQETQYF. As DNA, the CDR3 is TGTGCCAGCTCACTCATGGGGACAGGGCTCCAAGAGACCCAGTACTTC.

The chain is built from TRBV4-1 and TRBJ2-3; tentative D call: TRBD2 (7 bases). V was clipped by 4 bases and J by 2 bases, with 22 bases between them. Germline values: CDR1 MGHRA, CDR2 YSYEKL. The CDR3 is 18 residues long. In nucleotides, the CDR3 is TGCGCCAGCAGCCGAACTAGTGGGGGGGCCCCCTCCACAGATACGCAGTATTTT. This sequence encodes CASSRTSGGAPSTDTQYF.

The rearrangement uses TRBV5-1 and TRBJ2-7; a weak D match, TRBD2 (5 bases). This CDR3 spans 15 amino acids. CDR1 and CDR2 from the germline V gene are SGHRS and YFSETQ. The V and J ends lost 0 bases and 0 bases respectively, with 10 bases between them. The CDR3 region has the DNA TGCGCCAGCAGCTTGGGATCGGGAAGCTCCTACGAGCAGTACTTC. Amino acids: CASSLGSGSSYEQYF.

V usage is TRBV12-3 or TRBV12-4 and J usage is TRBJ2-7, with 7 nucleotides matching TRBD2. This CDR3 has 13 residues. The junction had 7 bases not matched to a gene; V was cut back by 6 bases and J by 5 bases. The CDR3 sequence is CASRSTGGDEQYF. The CDR3 DNA reads TGTGCCAGCAGATCGACGGGGGGAGACGAGCAGTACTTC.

This chain joins TRBV4-1 and TRBJ2-7; TRBD2 matches at 8 bases. Trimming took 1 base from V and 0 from J; bases not matched to a gene: 2. In germline, CDR1 is MGHRA, CDR2 YSYEKL. There are 15 residues in the CDR3. The CDR3 protein is CASSQVRGGSYEQYF. The CDR3 DNA sequence: TGCGCCAGCAGCCAAGTCCGGGGGGGCTCCTACGAGCAGTACTTC.

The CDR3 spells CASSDRGGYEQYF. CDR3 in DNA: TGCGCCAGCAGCGACCGCGGGGGGTACGAGCAGTACTTC. This sequence joins TRBV4-1 and TRBJ2-7; TRBD2 agrees at 8 bases. The germline CDR1 and CDR2 sequences are MGHRA and YSYEKL. V shed 5 bases and J 4 bases; nucleotides not matched to a gene: 4. This CDR3 comprises 13 residues.

The chain uses TRBV14 and TRBJ2-3, with D unresolved. This CDR3 comprises 12 residues. Trimming took off 2 bases at V and 5 bases at J, with 5 bases between the two ends. Germline V gene lookup returns CDR1 SGHDN and CDR2 FVKESK. CDR3 residues: CASSQLIDTQYF. The CDR3 nucleotides read TGTGCCAGCAGCCAATTGATAGATACGCAGTATTTT.

This rearrangement joins TRBV4-2 to TRBJ2-1; TRBD2 agrees at 15 bases. Germline CDR1 LGHNA, CDR2 YNFKEQ. With 3 bases clipped from V and 10 bases from J, the junction kept 4 bases outside the gene matches. The CDR3 spans 15 residues. Written as DNA, the CDR3 is TGTGCCAGCAGCCAGGGACTAGCGGGGGGATCCGAGCAGTTCTTC. It codes for CASSQGLAGGSEQFF.

Of note for this clone: The junction departs from germline at one end; a sequencing error may be responsible. The chain carries TRBV5-1 and TRBJ1-1; D is undetermined. The V gene's germline CDR1 is SGHRS and CDR2 YFSETQ. The CDR3 is 13 amino acids. CDR3 DNA: TGCGCCAGCAGTCCGCGGGCAAACACTGAGGCTTTCTTT. This translates into CASSPRANTEAFF.